This is a list of T cell receptor beta chains from one sample in a study of cytomegalovirus exposure and HLA in healthy donors. Using immunoSEQ multiplex PCR, the repertoire was profiled, and TCRdb retains in-frame clones only, with some absent. The table records 260,000 or so clones, around 89% of them present only once. Sequencing was carried out using PBMCs. The receptors were gathered from a woman younger than 30 in good health and CMV-seronegative. CDR3s include the opening cysteine and the closing phenylalanine or tryptophan. The D gene is left open where the match is weak. Size is stated for part of the rows, as once, few or many counts, or as a class when the clone is expanded.

v_call,clone_size,d_call,j_call,cdr3_aa,cdr3_nt
TRBV28,NA,NA,TRBJ2-1,CASSFRGLENEQFF,TGTGCCAGCAGTTTCAGAGGACTTGAGAATGAGCAGTTCTTC
TRBV29-1,NA,TRBD2,TRBJ2-1,CSVEGASREEWYNEQFF,TGCAGCGTTGAGGGCGCCTCCCGGGAGGAGTGGTACAATGAGCAGTTCTTC
TRBV6-1,once,NA,TRBJ1-2,CASSGGAVIDGYTF,TGTGCCAGCAGTGGAGGTGCCGTCATTGATGGCTACACCTTC
TRBV7-2,NA,NA,TRBJ1-4,CASSLAPSRELKHTTTNEKLFF,TGTGCCAGCAGCTTAGCCCCCTCCAGGGAACTGAAGCATACCACAACTAATGAAAAACTGTTTTTT
TRBV6-6,NA,NA,TRBJ2-5,CASSYSSSGPGETQYF,TGTGCCAGCAGTTACTCGAGCTCCGGACCAGGGGAGACCCAGTACTTC
TRBV9,NA,NA,TRBJ1-3,CASSVTGSGNTIYF,TGTGCCAGCAGCGTGACAGGCTCTGGAAACACCATATATTTT
TRBV11-2,NA,NA,TRBJ2-7,CASSLVFGYEQYF,TGTGCCAGCAGCTTAGTTTTCGGCTACGAGCAGTACTTC
TRBV28,NA,NA,TRBJ2-1,CASSLQVNEQFF,TGTGCCAGCAGTCTTCAGGTCAATGAGCAGTTCTTC
TRBV6-1,NA,NA,TRBJ2-7,CASSEKQYEQYF,TGTGCCAGCAGTGAAAAACAGTACGAGCAGTACTTC
TRBV28,NA,NA,TRBJ2-7,CASSLTGQYYEQYF,TGTGCCAGCAGTTTAACCGGACAGTACTACGAGCAGTACTTC
TRBV6-1,NA,TRBD2,TRBJ2-1,CASSGTLAGGEQFF,TGTGCCAGCAGTGGAACCCTAGCGGGGGGGGAGCAGTTCTTC
TRBV7-8,NA,NA,TRBJ2-7,CASSSPVPPYEQYF,TGTGCCAGCAGCTCCCCAGTCCCCCCCTACGAGCAGTACTTC
TRBV7-9,NA,TRBD2,TRBJ2-3,CASSLVRIGSGLAMDTQYF,TGTGCCAGCAGCTTAGTGCGGATAGGCTCCGGACTAGCGATGGATACGCAGTATTTT
TRBV7-2,NA,TRBD1,TRBJ1-1,CASSLVAGGPEAFF,TGTGCCAGCAGCTTAGTGGCAGGGGGACCTGAAGCTTTCTTT
TRBV29-1,NA,TRBD1,TRBJ1-2,CSVEDQGRQGGSGYTF,TGCAGCGTTGAAGATCAAGGGCGGCAGGGGGGTTCTGGCTACACCTTC
TRBV5-1,NA,TRBD2,TRBJ2-1,CASSLLAGADNEQFF,TGCGCCAGCAGCTTGTTAGCGGGAGCGGACAATGAGCAGTTCTTC
TRBV28,NA,TRBD1,TRBJ1-2,CASSFQGASYGYTF,TGTGCCAGCAGTTTTCAGGGGGCTTCCTATGGCTACACCTTC
TRBV9,NA,TRBD1,TRBJ2-3,CASSVAMDRGGDTQYF,TGTGCCAGCAGCGTAGCTATGGACAGGGGGGGAGATACGCAGTATTTT
TRBV27,NA,TRBD2,TRBJ2-2,CASSLFGGTTGELFF,TGTGCCAGCAGTTTATTCGGGGGGACCACCGGGGAGCTGTTTTTT
TRBV6-5,NA,NA,TRBJ1-5,CASSYSIPQNQPQHF,TGTGCCAGCAGTTACTCGATCCCACAAAATCAGCCCCAGCATTTT
TRBV7-3,NA,TRBD1,TRBJ2-1,CASSRTGDGEQFF,TGTGCCAGCAGCCGGACAGGGGATGGTGAGCAGTTCTTC
TRBV29-1,once,NA,TRBJ2-6,CSVATLSGANVLTF,TGCAGCGTTGCTACTCTCTCTGGGGCCAACGTCCTGACTTTC
TRBV7-9,NA,NA,TRBJ1-1,CASSFPGEGTEAFF,TGTGCCAGCAGCTTCCCGGGGGAGGGCACTGAAGCTTTCTTT
TRBV20-1,NA,NA,TRBJ2-5,CSARVGETQYF,TGCAGTGCTAGAGTGGGCGAGACCCAGTACTTC
TRBV7-6,NA,NA,TRBJ1-1,CASSPRENTEAFF,TGTGCCAGTTCACCCCGAGAGAACACTGAAGCTTTCTTT
TRBV5-3,NA,TRBD2,TRBJ2-7,CARSSKKREVVYEQYF,TGTGCCAGAAGCTCGAAGAAGCGGGAGGTAGTCTACGAGCAGTACTTC
TRBV6-5,NA,NA,TRBJ2-7,CASSTGRYEQYF,TGTGCCAGCAGTACGGGAAGATACGAGCAGTACTTC
TRBV27,NA,NA,TRBJ2-7,CASTPVAGQNREQYF,TGTGCCAGCACCCCGGTCGCAGGGCAGAACCGCGAGCAGTACTTC
TRBV10-1,once,NA,TRBJ2-3,CARSGITALKPTDTQYF,TGCGCCAGGTCCGGGATAACCGCTTTAAAACCCACAGATACGCAGTATTTT
TRBV5-4,NA,NA,TRBJ2-5,CASSSRTENIETQYF,TGTGCCAGCAGCTCGAGGACAGAAAATATTGAGACCCAGTACTTC
TRBV5-6,NA,NA,TRBJ2-7,CASSLGGRNEQYF,TGTGCCAGCAGCTTAGGGGGTCGCAACGAGCAGTACTTC
TRBV7-8,NA,NA,TRBJ2-3,CASSHGDTQYF,TGTGCCAGCAGCCATGGCGATACGCAGTATTTT
TRBV6-1,NA,NA,TRBJ1-1,CASSEWGGEGVVETEAFF,TGTGCCAGCAGTGAGTGGGGAGGTGAAGGGGTTGTGGAAACTGAAGCTTTCTTT
TRBV7-9,NA,NA,TRBJ1-5,CASSPPVGQPQHF,TGTGCCAGCAGCCCTCCGGTCGGTCAGCCCCAGCATTTT
TRBV28,once,NA,TRBJ1-2,CAILEGPYGYTF,TGTGCCATCCTTGAGGGCCCCTATGGCTACACCTTC
TRBV28,NA,NA,TRBJ1-1,CASSRYEAFF,TGTGCCAGCAGTCGCTATGAAGCTTTCTTT
TRBV4-1,NA,TRBD1,TRBJ2-7,CASSLRRGHEQYF,TGCGCCAGCAGCCTCCGCAGGGGGCACGAGCAGTACTTC
TRBV6-1,NA,NA,TRBJ2-7,CASREPGSYEQYF,TGTGCCAGCAGGGAACCAGGCTCCTACGAGCAGTACTTC
TRBV15,NA,NA,TRBJ2-2,CATSRGQNTGELFF,TGTGCCACCAGCAGGGGACAAAACACCGGGGAGCTGTTTTTT
TRBV7-6,NA,TRBD2,TRBJ2-1,CASMRASGYNEQFF,TGTGCCAGCATGAGGGCTAGCGGCTATAATGAGCAGTTCTTC
TRBV19,NA,NA,TRBJ1-5,CASSEVRDSNQPQHF,TGTGCCAGTAGTGAGGTCAGGGATAGCAATCAGCCCCAGCATTTT
TRBV28,few,NA,TRBJ1-5,CASVGAYQPQHF,TGTGCCAGCGTTGGGGCGTATCAGCCCCAGCATTTT
TRBV10-3,NA,NA,TRBJ1-1,CAISATGMNTEAFF,TGTGCCATCAGTGCTACAGGGATGAACACTGAAGCTTTCTTT
TRBV27,NA,NA,TRBJ2-7,CASSLSWGNRGEQYF,TGTGCCAGCAGTTTATCGTGGGGTAACAGAGGGGAGCAGTACTTC
TRBV27,NA,NA,TRBJ2-3,CASSLSPAADTQYF,TGTGCCAGCAGTTTATCGCCCGCCGCGGATACGCAGTATTTT
TRBV5-1,NA,TRBD1,TRBJ2-7,CASSLRQGSTYEQYF,TGCGCCAGCAGCTTACGACAGGGGAGTACCTACGAGCAGTACTTC
TRBV29-1,NA,NA,TRBJ1-2,CSVGGRFSDGYTF,TGCAGCGTCGGGGGAAGGTTTTCGGATGGCTACACCTTC